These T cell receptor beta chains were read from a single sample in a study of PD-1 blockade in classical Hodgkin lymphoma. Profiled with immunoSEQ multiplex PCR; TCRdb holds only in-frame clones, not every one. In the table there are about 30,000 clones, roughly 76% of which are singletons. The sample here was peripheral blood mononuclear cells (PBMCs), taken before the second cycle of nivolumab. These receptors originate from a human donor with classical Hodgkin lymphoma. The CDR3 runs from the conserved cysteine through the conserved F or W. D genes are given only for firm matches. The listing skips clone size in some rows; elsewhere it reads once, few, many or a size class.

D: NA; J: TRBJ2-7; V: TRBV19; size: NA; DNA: TGTGCCAGTAGTGGTGGACAGCTCTACGAGCAGTACTTC; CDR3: CASSGGQLYEQYF
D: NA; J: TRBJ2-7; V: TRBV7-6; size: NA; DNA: TGTGCCAGCAGCTTGAGACCCGTCTACGAGCAGTACTTC; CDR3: CASSLRPVYEQYF
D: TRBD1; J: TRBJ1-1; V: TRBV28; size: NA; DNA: TGTGCCAGCAGCGTATCCGGGACAGGGGGCACTGAAGCTTTCTTT; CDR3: CASSVSGTGGTEAFF
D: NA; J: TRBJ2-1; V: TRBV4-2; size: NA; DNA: TGTGCCGGCAGCCAAGATCTGCCGAGCTCCTACAATGAGCAGTTCTTC; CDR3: CAGSQDLPSSYNEQFF
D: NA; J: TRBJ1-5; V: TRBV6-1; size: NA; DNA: TGTGCCAGCAGTGCGGTTAGCAATCAGCCCCAGCATTTT; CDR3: CASSAVSNQPQHF
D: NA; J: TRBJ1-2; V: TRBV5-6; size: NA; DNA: TGTGCCAGCAGTCTCGGGGTGGACAGCAGCTACACCTTC; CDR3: CASSLGVDSSYTF
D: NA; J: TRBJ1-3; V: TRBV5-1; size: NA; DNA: TGCGCCAGCAGCTTTTTGGGGTCCTATGGAAACACCATATATTTT; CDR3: CASSFLGSYGNTIYF
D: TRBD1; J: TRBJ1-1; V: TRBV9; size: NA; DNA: TGTGCCAGCAGCGTAGGGGTTGGACAGGGAGCTGAAGCTTTCTTT; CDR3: CASSVGVGQGAEAFF
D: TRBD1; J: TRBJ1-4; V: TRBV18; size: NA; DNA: TGTGCCAGCTCGACGGGGACAGGGGTGAAAAAACTGTTTTTT; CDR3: CASSTGTGVKKLFF
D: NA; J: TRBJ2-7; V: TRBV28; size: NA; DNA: TGTGCCAGCAGTAGGGTGCCAGCAGTTTATATTGTGGCTTCCTACGAGCAGTACTTC; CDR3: CASSRVPAVYIVASYEQYF
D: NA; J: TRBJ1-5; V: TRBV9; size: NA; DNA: TGTGCCAGCAGCGTAGAGGCGTATAGCAATCAGCCCCAGCATTTT; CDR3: CASSVEAYSNQPQHF
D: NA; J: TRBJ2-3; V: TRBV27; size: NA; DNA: TGTGCCAGCAGTTCCGGACTTGTGGGCACAGATACGCAGTATTTT; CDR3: CASSSGLVGTDTQYF
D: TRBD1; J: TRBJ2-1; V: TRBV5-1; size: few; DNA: TGCGCCAGCAGCTTGATAACAGGGGGCCATGAGCAGTTCTTC; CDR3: CASSLITGGHEQFF
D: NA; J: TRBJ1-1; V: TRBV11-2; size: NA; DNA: TGTGCCAGCAGCTTCATCGGGGGCGCGAGTGAAGCTTTCTTT; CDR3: CASSFIGGASEAFF
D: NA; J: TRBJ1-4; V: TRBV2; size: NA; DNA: TGTGCCAGCAGGGGGTTACTCGCAGCTAATGAAAAACTGTTTTTT; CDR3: CASRGLLAANEKLFF
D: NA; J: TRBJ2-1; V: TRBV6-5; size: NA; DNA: TGTGCCAGCAGTTACACCAGACCAGTCAATGAGCAGTTCTTC; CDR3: CASSYTRPVNEQFF
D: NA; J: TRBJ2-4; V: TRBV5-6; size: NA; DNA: TGTGCCAGCAGCTGGGGCCTTGGGGGTATTCAGTACTTC; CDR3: CASSWGLGGIQYF
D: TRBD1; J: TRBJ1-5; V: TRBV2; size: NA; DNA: TGTGCCAGCAGTAGACAGGGTGAGAATCAGCCCCAGCATTTT; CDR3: CASSRQGENQPQHF
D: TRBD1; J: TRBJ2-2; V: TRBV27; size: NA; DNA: TGTGCCAGCAGTTGGGACAGCTTAGTCCCCGGGGAGCTGTTTTTT; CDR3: CASSWDSLVPGELFF
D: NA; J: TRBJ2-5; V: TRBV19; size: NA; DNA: TGTGCCAGTAGTATGGTTCAGGGCTGGAAGACCCAGTACTTC; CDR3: CASSMVQGWKTQYF
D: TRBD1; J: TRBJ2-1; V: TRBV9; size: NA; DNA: TGTGCCAGCAGCGTAGGTTACTGGGACAGCCAGACCCCTAATGAGCAGTTCTTC; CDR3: CASSVGYWDSQTPNEQFF
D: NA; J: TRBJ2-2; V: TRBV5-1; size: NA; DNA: TGCGCCAGCAGCCCCCTTGGACCGCTGAACACCGGGGAGCTGTTTTTT; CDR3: CASSPLGPLNTGELFF